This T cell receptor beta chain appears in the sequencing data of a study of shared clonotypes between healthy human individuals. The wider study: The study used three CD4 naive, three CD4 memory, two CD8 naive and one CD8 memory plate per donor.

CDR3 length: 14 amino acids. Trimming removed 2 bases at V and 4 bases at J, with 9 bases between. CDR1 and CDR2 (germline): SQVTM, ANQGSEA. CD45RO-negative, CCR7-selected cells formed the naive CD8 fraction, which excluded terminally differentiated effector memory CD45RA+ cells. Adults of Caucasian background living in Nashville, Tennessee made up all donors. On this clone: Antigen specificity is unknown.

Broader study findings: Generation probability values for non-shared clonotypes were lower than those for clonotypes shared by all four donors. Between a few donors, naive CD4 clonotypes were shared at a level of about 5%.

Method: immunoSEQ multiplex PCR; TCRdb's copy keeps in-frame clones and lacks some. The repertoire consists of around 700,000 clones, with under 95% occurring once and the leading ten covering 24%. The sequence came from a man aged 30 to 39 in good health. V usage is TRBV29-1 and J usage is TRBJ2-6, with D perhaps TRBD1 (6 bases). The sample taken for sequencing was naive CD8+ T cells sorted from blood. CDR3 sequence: CSVETGSGANVLTF. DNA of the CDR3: TGCAGCGTTGAAACAGGGTCCGGGGCCAACGTCCTGACTTTC.